Listed below are T cell receptor beta chains from one sample, sequenced in a study of blood T cells in healthy people across ages. MiXCR was run by TCRdb on the 5' RACE reads, yielding one entry per CDR3 protein. The sample has around 800,000 distinct CDR3 sequences; less than 70% are singletons. The sequencing input was blood. The receptor source for this set is a man older than 75 in good health. Each CDR3 is given with its conserved first and last residue. A D gene is named only where the DNA matches it firmly. Only part of the rows carry a size: once, few, many, or a class if the clone is expanded.

J gene,clone size,V gene,D gene,CDR3 DNA,CDR3 protein
TRBJ2-5,-,TRBV7-7,TRBD1,TGTGCTAGCAGCTCGACAGGGTTAGGAGAGACCCAGTACTTC,CASSSTGLGETQYF
TRBJ2-3,few,TRBV10-2,TRBD2,TGCGCCAGCAATGGACTAGCGGGGACAGATACGCAGTATTTT,CASNGLAGTDTQYF
TRBJ1-1,few,TRBV7-9,-,TGTGCCAGCAGCTTAGTGAACAGGGACACTGAAGCTTTCTTT,CASSLVNRDTEAFF
TRBJ2-4,few,TRBV28,-,TGTGCCAGCAGTAAAATGGACTGGAGGCTAGCCAAAAACATTCAGTACTTC,CASSKMDWRLAKNIQYF
TRBJ2-6,-,TRBV6-6,-,TGTGCCAGCAGGTGGACAGTCTCTGGGGCCAACGTCCTGACTTTC,CASRWTVSGANVLTF
TRBJ2-5,once,TRBV2,TRBD1,TGTGCCAGCGGGGGGACAGGGGTCTACAATGAGCAGTACTTC,CASGGTGVYNEQYF
TRBJ2-7,-,TRBV6-1,TRBD2,TGTGCCAGCAGCGGGACTAGCGGGAGTCGCGGCGAGCAGTACTTC,CASSGTSGSRGEQYF
TRBJ2-7,few,TRBV3-1,-,TGTGCCAGCAGCCCCTCGGGACTCCTCTTCGAGCAGTACTTC,CASSPSGLLFEQYF
TRBJ2-1,once,TRBV2,TRBD1,TGTGCCAGCAGTGAGGCGGGACAGGCCTACAATGAGCAGTTCTTC,CASSEAGQAYNEQFF
TRBJ2-5,-,TRBV10-3,TRBD2,TGTGCCACCGGACTAGCGGAAGAGACCCAGTACTTC,CATGLAEETQYF
TRBJ2-5,-,TRBV7-3,-,TGTGCCAGCAGCTTATGGGTAGGGGGGCCCCAAGAGACCCAGTACTTC,CASSLWVGGPQETQYF
TRBJ2-1,-,TRBV5-1,TRBD2,TGCGCCAGCAGCCTGGGACTAGATAAAGAGCAGTTCTTC,CASSLGLDKEQFF
TRBJ1-2,-,TRBV5-1,-,TGCGCCAGCAGCTTCCGGCGGACGACCCCAACAATGGTTAACTATGGCTACACCTTC,CASSFRRTTPTMVNYGYTF
TRBJ2-7,-,TRBV28,TRBD2,TGTGCCAGCACCACGTTCTCGGGACTAGCGGACAATGAGCAGTACTTC,CASTTFSGLADNEQYF
TRBJ2-6,-,TRBV10-3,-,TGTGCCATCAGTGAGTCCTCTGGGGCCAACGTCCTGACTTTC,CAISESSGANVLTF
TRBJ2-3,-,TRBV15,-,TGTGCCACCAGCAGAGAGGCAGCGCTGCTTCCCACAGATACGCAGTATTTT,CATSREAALLPTDTQYF
TRBJ2-1,-,TRBV5-1,-,TGCGCCAGCAGCCGGAGGGGCAATTACAATGAGCAGTTCTTC,CASSRRGNYNEQFF
TRBJ2-3,few,TRBV11-2,-,TGTGCCAGCAGCACCCGGACGTCCTTCGGGGATACGCAGTATTTT,CASSTRTSFGDTQYF
TRBJ2-7,once,TRBV10-3,-,TGTGCCATCAGCCCCGTATCCTACGAGCAGTACTTC,CAISPVSYEQYF
TRBJ2-1,-,TRBV6-2/TRBV6-3,-,TGTGCCTGCAGTTTCACTCGAATCTTGCCCTACAATGAGCAGTTCTTC,CACSFTRILPYNEQFF
TRBJ2-3,-,TRBV4-1,-,TGCGCCAGCAGCCAAGCCGGGGCAGGGCAGGACAGATACGCGTATTTT,CASSQAGAGQDRYAYF
TRBJ2-5,-,TRBV3-1,-,TGTGCCAGCAGCCAGGGGAACCAAGAGACCCAGTACTTC,CASSQGNQETQYF
TRBJ2-7,-,TRBV30,TRBD1,TGTGCCGGTGGGGGACAGCCCTACGAGCAGTACTTC,CAGGGQPYEQYF
TRBJ2-5,-,TRBV7-9,TRBD2,TGTGCCAGCAGCCCCGGACTAGGGGTCGGGGAGACCCAGTACTTC,CASSPGLGVGETQYF
TRBJ2-1,-,TRBV3-1,TRBD2,TGTGCCAGCACGCGGAGAGCGGGAGGTTATGAGCAGTTCTTC,CASTRRAGGYEQFF
TRBJ2-2,-,TRBV29-1,-,TGCAGCGTTATGGGGGTAGTCGGGGAGCTGTTTTTT,CSVMGVVGELFF
TRBJ2-4,few,TRBV5-1,TRBD1,TGCGCCAGCAGCTTGACAGGGGTGGACATTCAGTACTTC,CASSLTGVDIQYF
TRBJ1-2,-,TRBV3-1,TRBD1,TGTGCCAGCAGCCAGACAGGGGTCTACGATGGCTACACCTTC,CASSQTGVYDGYTF
TRBJ2-7,-,TRBV5-6,TRBD1,TGTGCCAGTAGTCCCGGGACAGGGGACCTCTTCTACGAGCAGTACTTC,CASSPGTGDLFYEQYF
TRBJ2-1,once,TRBV5-1,TRBD1,TGCGCCAGCAGCCAAACACCACAGGGGGCTTACAATGAGCAGTTCTTC,CASSQTPQGAYNEQFF
TRBJ2-7,-,TRBV6-1,TRBD1,TGTGCCAGCAGCCTCCTGGGGGGACAGGGGTACTCCTACGAGCAGTACTTC,CASSLLGGQGYSYEQYF
TRBJ1-1,few,TRBV12-3/TRBV12-4,-,TGTGCCAGCAAGCCCTTGGGGAACACTGAAGCTTTCTTT,CASKPLGNTEAFF
TRBJ1-1,-,TRBV6-5,-,TGTGCCAGCAGTTACGTTGGGGGCTTAAGCACTGAAGCTTTCTTT,CASSYVGGLSTEAFF
TRBJ1-5,-,TRBV20-1,-,TGCAGTGCTAGAGATCGGCCCGGATCCGCGGGGCCCCAGCATTTT,CSARDRPGSAGPQHF
TRBJ1-1,few,TRBV2,-,TGTGCCAGCAGCGAGGACACCGTTGAAGCTTTCTTT,CASSEDTVEAFF
TRBJ2-1,-,TRBV7-9,TRBD1,TGTGCCAGCAGCTCCCCCTTGGACAGGGAATCCCTCAATGAGCAGTTCTTC,CASSSPLDRESLNEQFF
TRBJ2-5,many,TRBV7-2,-,TGTGCCAGCAGCTTTTTCCAAGAGACCCAGTACTTC,CASSFFQETQYF
TRBJ2-1,-,TRBV10-3,-,TGTGCCGCAAACGACGGGGAAACCTACAATGAGCAGTTCTTC,CAANDGETYNEQFF
TRBJ2-3,-,TRBV15,-,TGTGCCACCAGCAGAGTCGACAGCTACAGATACGCGTATTTT,CATSRVDSYRYAYF
TRBJ1-5,many,TRBV18,-,TGTGCCAGCTCACCACAGGTTAATCAGCCCCAGCATTTT,CASSPQVNQPQHF
TRBJ1-2,few,TRBV20-1,-,TGCAGTGCTATTGGGGGGGGTAGATATGGCTACACCTTC,CSAIGGGRYGYTF
TRBJ2-1,-,TRBV6-1,TRBD1,TGTGCCAGCAGTCCATGGACAGGGAGCTCCTACAATGAGCAGTTCTTC,CASSPWTGSSYNEQFF
TRBJ1-2,few,TRBV13,-,TGTGCCAGCAGCTTAGGCGTGGACCCCTATGGCTACACCTTC,CASSLGVDPYGYTF
TRBJ2-7,few,TRBV20-1,TRBD2,TGCAGTGCTCCCCTACCTGGAGTAGCGGGAGGTTACTCCTACGAGCAGTACTTC,CSAPLPGVAGGYSYEQYF
TRBJ2-7,-,TRBV6-6,-,TGTGCCAGCACCCCACAACCTAACGAGCAGTACTTC,CASTPQPNEQYF
TRBJ1-1,-,TRBV11-1,-,TGTGCCAGCAGTCGACCAGGGGAGACTGAAGCTTTCTTT,CASSRPGETEAFF
TRBJ2-7,-,TRBV6-6,TRBD2,TGTGCCAGCAGCCACCTGGGAGCGGGAGTTTCCTACGAGCAGTACTTC,CASSHLGAGVSYEQYF
TRBJ1-5,-,TRBV7-9,TRBD1,TGTGCCAGCAGCTCCGGGACAGGGGTTCAGCCCCAGCATTTT,CASSSGTGVQPQHF